Below, 7 T cell receptor beta chains from the same sample are listed, as sequenced in a study of blood T cell repertoires in COVID-19. The repertoire was sequenced with immunoSEQ multiplex PCR; TCRdb's copy has only in-frame clones and lacks some. The sample carries roughly 100,000 clones, more than 85% recorded once. Sequences were obtained from peripheral blood. The receptors derive from a man younger than 35 with acute or convalescent COVID-19.

The rearrangement joins TRBV5-1 to TRBJ2-2; possibly TRBD1 for D (5 bases). This CDR3 has 13 amino acids. The germline gives CDR1 SGHRS, CDR2 YFSETQ. Trimming stripped 4 bases from V and 4 bases from J, with 8 bases between. The CDR3 nucleotides are TGCGCCAGCAGCCTTGACAGCACCGGGGAGCTGTTTTTT. Translation: CASSLDSTGELFF.

The DNA of the CDR3 is TGTGCCAGCTCACCAAAAGGACAGGGGACTGAAGCTTTCTTT. Protein: CASSPKGQGTEAFF. The genes are TRBV18 and TRBJ1-1; 9 nucleotides line up with TRBD1. Germline CDR1 reads KGHSH; CDR2 reads LQKENI. The CDR3 is 14 residues long. Trimming removed 2 bases from V and 5 bases from J; junction bases left unmatched: 3.

V gene TRBV4-1 combines with J gene TRBJ1-5; D is ambiguous. The CDR3 covers 15 residues. Germline CDR1 reads MGHRA; CDR2 reads YSYEKL. Trimming cost V 0 bases and J 3 bases, with 9 bases left between them. The CDR3 here is CASSQDRQDNQPQHF. The CDR3 region has the DNA TGCGCCAGCAGCCAAGATCGCCAGGACAATCAGCCCCAGCATTTT.

This clone was seen only once. V gene TRBV7-8 combines with J gene TRBJ2-5; a possible D gene is TRBD2 (5 bases). Per germline, CDR1 SGHVS and CDR2 FQNEAQ. The V end was cut by 5 bases, the J end by 4 bases, with 14 bases between. This CDR3 comprises 14 residues. The CDR3, as DNA: TGTGCCAGCAGCCCGGGTAGCAGCGGAGAGACCCAGTACTTC. As protein: CASSPGSSGETQYF.

The chain uses TRBV19 and TRBJ1-6; D call uncertain. CDR1 and CDR2 (germline): LNHDA, SQIVND (reference sequence). The V and J ends lost 1 base and 5 bases respectively, with 6 bases between them. This CDR3 has 14 amino acids. The CDR3 DNA follows: TGTGCCAGTAGTATAGTCCGAGATAATTCACCCCTCCACTTT. This translates into CASSIVRDNSPLHF.

This rearrangement joins TRBV6-5 to TRBJ1-2; tentative D call: TRBD1 (5 bases). Germline V gene sequence: CDR1 MNHEY, CDR2 SVGAGI. The CDR3 loop spans 14 amino acids. V was shortened by 2 bases and J by 6 bases, with 13 bases between the two germline ends. The CDR3 DNA reads as TGTGCCAGCAGTTACGGGGGGGTAGGGAATGGCTACACCTTC. Its protein product is CASSYGGVGNGYTF.

The CDR3 reads CASSGGFSEKLFF. The CDR3 nucleotides are TGTGCCAGCAGTGGGGGGTTTAGTGAAAAACTGTTTTTT. This chain joins TRBV6-6 and TRBJ1-4; tentatively, D is TRBD1 (5 bases). This CDR3 is built from 13 residues. Germline V CDR1 and CDR2: MNHNY, SVGAGI (reference sequence). Trimming stripped 5 bases from V and 7 bases from J, with 11 bases between.